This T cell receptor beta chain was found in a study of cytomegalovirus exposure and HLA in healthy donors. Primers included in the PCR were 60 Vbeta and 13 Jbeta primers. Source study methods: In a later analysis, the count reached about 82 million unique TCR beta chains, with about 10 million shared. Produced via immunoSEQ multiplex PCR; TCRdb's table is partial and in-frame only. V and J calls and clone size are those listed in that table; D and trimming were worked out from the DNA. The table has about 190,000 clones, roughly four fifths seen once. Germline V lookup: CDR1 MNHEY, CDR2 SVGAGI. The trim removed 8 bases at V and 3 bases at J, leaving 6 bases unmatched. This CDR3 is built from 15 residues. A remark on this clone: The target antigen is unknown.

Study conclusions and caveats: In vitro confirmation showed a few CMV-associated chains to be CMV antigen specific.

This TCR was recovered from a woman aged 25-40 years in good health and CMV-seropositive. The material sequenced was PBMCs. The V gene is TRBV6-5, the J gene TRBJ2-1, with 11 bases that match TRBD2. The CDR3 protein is CASLNSGRGYNEQFF. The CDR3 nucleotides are TGTGCCAGCCTCAATAGCGGGAGGGGCTACAATGAGCAGTTCTTC.